Listed below are T cell receptor beta chains from one sample, sequenced in a study of molecular identifiers for immune sequencing clone quantification. TCRdb re-called the PCR reads through MiXCR, storing one row per CDR3 protein. The table has about 640,000 distinct CDR3 sequences, around 20% seen once. Sequenced sample: naive CD8+ T cells from blood, with Jurkat cell RNA spiked in. These receptors all stem from a human donor in good health. Some libraries in this study had Jurkat cell RNA spiked in. Each CDR3 is given with its conserved first and last residue. The D gene is left open where the match is weak. Only part of the rows carry a size: once, few, many, or a class if the clone is expanded.

TRBJ2-1,TRBV19,many,-,CASSFGGTYNEQFF,TGTGCCAGTAGTTTCGGGGGTACCTACAATGAGCAGTTCTTC
TRBJ2-5,TRBV2,many,-,CASSEPRAAETQYF,TGTGCCAGCAGTGAACCCAGGGCCGCAGAGACCCAGTACTTC
TRBJ1-6,TRBV6-2/TRBV6-3,-,-,CAGSYEGASGLGVDNSPLHF,TGTGCCGGCAGTTACGAAGGGGCTTCCGGACTGGGGGTTGATAATTCACCCCTCCACTTT
TRBJ2-5,TRBV12-5,few,TRBD2,CASGSTGTSGSTETQYF,TGTGCTAGTGGTTCGACCGGGACTAGCGGGAGTACAGAGACCCAGTACTTC
TRBJ1-3,TRBV12-3/TRBV12-4,-,-,CASSLGVLGNTIYF,TGTGCCAGCAGTTTAGGTGTACTAGGAAACACCATATATTTT
TRBJ2-3,TRBV27,many,-,CASSLSIKGDSTDTQYF,TGTGCCAGCAGTTTATCGATAAAGGGGGATAGCACAGATACGCAGTATTTT
TRBJ2-5,TRBV7-9,many,TRBD1,CASSTGTGETLGAQYF,TGTGCCAGCAGCACCGGGACAGGGGAAACCCTTGGGGCCCAGTACTTC
TRBJ2-1,TRBV7-2,many,-,CASSSLLDYNEQFF,TGTGCCAGCAGCTCGTTATTGGACTACAATGAGCAGTTCTTC
TRBJ1-4,TRBV27,many,-,CASSFGTNEKLFF,TGTGCCAGCAGTTTTGGAACTAATGAAAAACTGTTTTTT
TRBJ1-1,TRBV5-1,-,-,CASSLVRGGAEAFF,TGCGCCAGCAGCTTGGTTAGGGGGGGAGCTGAAGCTTTCTTT
TRBJ2-7,TRBV4-1,many,TRBD1,CASSLQGTVVSSYEQYF,TGCGCCAGCAGCCTTCAGGGGACAGTCGTTAGCTCCTACGAGCAGTACTTC
TRBJ2-1,TRBV7-9,-,-,CASTRDYNEQFF,TGTGCCAGCACCCGGGATTACAATGAGCAGTTCTTC
TRBJ2-1,TRBV9,-,-,CASSSRVADSYNEQFF,TGTGCCAGCAGCTCCCGGGTAGCCGACTCCTACAATGAGCAGTTCTTC
TRBJ2-3,TRBV19,few,TRBD2,CASSSRTSSRTDTQYF,TGTGCCAGTAGTTCCCGGACTAGCTCGCGCACAGATACGCAGTATTTT
TRBJ2-7,TRBV29-1,few,-,CSGYDTSYEQYF,TGCAGCGGGTATGACACCTCCTACGAGCAGTACTTC
TRBJ2-3,TRBV19,few,TRBD2,CASSLTPGLAGYGTDTQYF,TGTGCCAGTAGCCTGACCCCAGGACTAGCGGGGTACGGCACAGATACGCAGTATTTT
TRBJ1-1,TRBV19,-,TRBD1,CASSPGQTTEAFF,TGTGCCAGTAGTCCGGGACAGACCACTGAAGCTTTCTTT
TRBJ1-5,TRBV15,-,-,CATSWVSELQPQHF,TGTGCCACCAGCTGGGTGTCCGAGCTTCAGCCCCAGCATTTT
TRBJ1-4,TRBV20-1,few,-,CSARGHEGGSATNEKLFF,TGCAGTGCTAGGGGACATGAGGGCGGCTCTGCAACTAATGAAAAACTGTTTTTT
TRBJ2-7,TRBV6-5,many,TRBD1,CASSYGQGPEQYF,TGTGCCAGCAGTTACGGACAGGGACCCGAGCAGTACTTC
TRBJ2-7,TRBV29-1,many,-,CSVQDPNGTYEQYF,TGCAGCGTTCAGGACCCCAATGGGACCTACGAGCAGTACTTC
TRBJ2-2,TRBV12-3/TRBV12-4,-,-,CASSFVAPTGAGELFF,TGTGCCAGCAGTTTCGTCGCGCCCACCGGCGCCGGGGAGCTGTTTTTT
TRBJ2-7,TRBV20-1,few,-,CSAKQVNEQYF,TGCAGTGCTAAACAAGTCAACGAGCAGTACTTC